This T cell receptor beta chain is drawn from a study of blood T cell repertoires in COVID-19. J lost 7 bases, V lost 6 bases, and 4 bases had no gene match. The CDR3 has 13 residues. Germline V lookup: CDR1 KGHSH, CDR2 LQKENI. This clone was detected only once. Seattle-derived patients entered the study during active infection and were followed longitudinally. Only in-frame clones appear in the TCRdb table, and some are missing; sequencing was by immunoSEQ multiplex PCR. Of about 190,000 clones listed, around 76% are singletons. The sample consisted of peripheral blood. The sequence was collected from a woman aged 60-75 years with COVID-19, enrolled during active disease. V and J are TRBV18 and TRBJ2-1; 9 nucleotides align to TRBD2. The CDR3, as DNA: TGTGCCAGCTCGTACACTAGCGGGAATGAGCAGTTCTTC. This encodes CASSYTSGNEQFF.